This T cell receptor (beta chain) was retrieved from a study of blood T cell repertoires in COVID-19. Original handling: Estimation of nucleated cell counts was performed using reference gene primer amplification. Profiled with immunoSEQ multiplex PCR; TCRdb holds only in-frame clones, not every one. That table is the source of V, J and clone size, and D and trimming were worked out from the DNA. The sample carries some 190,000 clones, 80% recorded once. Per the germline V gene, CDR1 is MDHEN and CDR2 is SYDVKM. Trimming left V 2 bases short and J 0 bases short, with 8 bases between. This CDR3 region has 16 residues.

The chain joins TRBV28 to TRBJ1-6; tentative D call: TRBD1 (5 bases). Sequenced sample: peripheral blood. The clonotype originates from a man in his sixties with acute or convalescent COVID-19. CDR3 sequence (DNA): TGTGCCAGCAGTTTAGCAGGGTTCTCCTATAATTCACCCCTCCACTTT. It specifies CASSLAGFSYNSPLHF. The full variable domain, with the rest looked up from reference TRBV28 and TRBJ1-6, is DVKVTQSSRYLVKRTGEKVFLECVQDMDHENMFWYRQDPGLGLRLIYFSYDVKMKEKGDIPEGYSVSREKKERFSLILESASTNQTSMYLCASSLAGFSYNSPLHFGNGTRLTVT.